Below are 8 T cell receptor beta chains sequenced from a single sample in a study of shared clonotypes between healthy human individuals. Libraries were prepared by immunoSEQ multiplex PCR; TCRdb keeps only in-frame clonotypes and omits some of them. The table shows roughly 1,000,000 clones, with around 82% occurring only once. Sample: memory CD4+ T cells from PBMCs. Stated subset: CD45RA-negative fraction. These receptors were obtained from a man between 18 and 29 years old in good health. Some clones in this sample may be carry-over from other donors' samples.

This sequence joins TRBV9 and TRBJ2-7; weak D call: TRBD2 (5 bases). Germline lookup yields CDR1 SGDLS and CDR2 YYNGEE. The CDR3 covers 15 residues. Trimming removed 0 bases at V and 3 bases at J, with 13 bases between. The CDR3 DNA reads TGTGCCAGCAGCGTAGCCCTCGGGGTTAACTACGAGCAGTACTTC. Translation: CASSVALGVNYEQYF.

The chain couples TRBV7-2 to TRBJ2-3; 14 bases agree with TRBD2. The germline gives CDR1 SGHTA, CDR2 FQGNSA. Trimming cost V 5 bases and J 7 bases; bases outside gene matches: 11. The CDR3 length is 17 residues. The CDR3 is CASSPRGLAGGHNTQYF. Here the CDR3 DNA reads TGTGCCAGCAGCCCCCGCGGACTAGCGGGAGGTCACAATACGCAGTATTTT.

This rearrangement joins TRBV10-3 to TRBJ2-5; D call uncertain. The assigned J gene may be wrong: the sequence end matches TRBJ2-7 better. This CDR3 spans 12 amino acids. The germline V gene has CDR1 ENHRY and CDR2 SYGVKD. The CDR3 DNA follows: TGTGCCATCAGTGAGTCTTCCTACGAGCAGTACTTC. This codes for CAISESSYEQYF.

V is TRBV13 and J is TRBJ2-5; D not resolved. Trimming removed 0 bases from V and 3 bases from J, with 8 bases in between. The CDR3 runs 14 residues. Per the germline V gene, CDR1 is PRHDT and CDR2 is FYEKMQ (reference sequence). CDR3 bases: TGTGCCAGCAGCTTAGGACCGTTAGAAGAGACCCAGTACTTC. Amino acid sequence: CASSLGPLEETQYF.

For this clone: One end of the junction is discordant with germline, which a read error may explain. The J gene is TRBJ2-7, the V gene TRBV30; D is unresolved. The CDR3 sequence is 12 residues long. Germline CDR1 GTSNPN, CDR2 SVGIG (reference sequence). The CDR3, as DNA: TGTGCCTGGAGGAAAGGTTCTTTAAAAAGGAACTTC. It specifies CAWRKGSLKRNF.

The chain employs TRBV4-1 and TRBJ2-1; 8 bases align to TRBD1. V lost 1 base to trimming and J lost 7 bases; unmatched junction nucleotides: 6. There are 15 residues in the CDR3. The germline V gene encodes CDR1 MGHRA and CDR2 YSYEKL. The chain's CDR3 is CASSQVAGTGNEQFF. CDR3 bases: TGCGCCAGCAGCCAAGTGGCAGGGACAGGTAATGAGCAGTTCTTC.

The V call is TRBV5-5, the J call TRBJ1-4, with D possibly matching TRBD1 (5 bases). V was clipped by 4 bases and J by 7 bases, with 8 bases between them. Germline V CDR1 and CDR2: SGHKS, YYEKEE (reference sequence). The CDR3 is 12 residues long. The CDR3 sequence is CASSTRGEKLFF. The CDR3 coding sequence is TGTGCCAGCAGCACTAGGGGTGAAAAACTGTTTTTT.

This chain connects TRBV29-1 to TRBJ2-5; TRBD2 is a possible D gene (5 bases). The CDR3 extends over 13 amino acids. Germline V gene lookup returns CDR1 SQVTM and CDR2 ANQGSEA. Trimming took off 4 bases at V and 5 bases at J, with 14 bases between the two ends. For the CDR3, the DNA is TGCAGCGTTGGTCGGACTTTCGGCGAGACCCAGTACTTC. Translated: CSVGRTFGETQYF.